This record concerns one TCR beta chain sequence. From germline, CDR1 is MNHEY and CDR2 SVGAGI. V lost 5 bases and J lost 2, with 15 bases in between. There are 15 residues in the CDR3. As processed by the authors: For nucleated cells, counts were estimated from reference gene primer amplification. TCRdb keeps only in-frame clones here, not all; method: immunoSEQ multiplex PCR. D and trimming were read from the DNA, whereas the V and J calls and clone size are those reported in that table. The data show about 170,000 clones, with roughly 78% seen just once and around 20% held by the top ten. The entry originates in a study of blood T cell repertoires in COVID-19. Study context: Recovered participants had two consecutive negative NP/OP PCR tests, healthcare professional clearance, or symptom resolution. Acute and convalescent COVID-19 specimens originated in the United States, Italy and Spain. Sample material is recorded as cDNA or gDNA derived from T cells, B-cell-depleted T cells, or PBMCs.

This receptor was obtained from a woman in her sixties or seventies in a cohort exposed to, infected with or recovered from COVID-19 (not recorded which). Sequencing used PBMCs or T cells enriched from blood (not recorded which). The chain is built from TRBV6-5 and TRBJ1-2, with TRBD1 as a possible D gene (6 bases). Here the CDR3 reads CASSTVATGNYGYTF. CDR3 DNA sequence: TGTGCCAGCAGTACCGTTGCAACAGGGAACTATGGCTACACCTTC.